This is a list of T cell receptor beta chains from one sample in a study of T cell responses to AZD1222 COVID-19 vaccine. Here immunoSEQ multiplex PCR was the method, and the copy in TCRdb shows in-frame clones only, minus some. The repertoire holds about 100,000 clones, with 92% as singletons. The material sequenced was peripheral blood, taken on day 0 of AZD1222 vaccination. These TCRs come from an adult in good health. Each CDR3 is given with its conserved first and last residue. Each record gives: J gene, D gene, clone size, V gene, CDR3 protein, CDR3 DNA. The D gene is left open where the match is weak. Some rows mark clone size as missing; the rest say once, few, many or name a class of expanded clone.

>TRBJ1-2|TRBD1|-|TRBV3-1/TRBV3-2
CASSQTGEGYTF
TGTGCCAGCAGCCAAACAGGGGAAGGCTACACCTTC
>TRBJ2-5|TRBD1|-|TRBV6-5
CASSYSGQGEETQYF
TGTGCCAGCAGTTACTCGGGACAGGGGGAAGAGACCCAGTACTTC
>TRBJ2-1|TRBD2|-|TRBV9
CASSALAGNSYNEQFF
TGTGCCAGCAGCGCCCTAGCGGGTAACTCCTACAATGAGCAGTTCTTC
>TRBJ2-2|TRBD2|few|TRBV7-6
CASSSAGVTGELFF
TGTGCCAGCAGCTCAGCGGGAGTTACCGGGGAGCTGTTTTTT
>TRBJ2-7|TRBD2|few|TRBV2
CAISLAGAEQYF
TGTGCCATCTCCCTAGCGGGAGCCGAGCAGTACTTC
>TRBJ1-2|TRBD1|-|TRBV11-2
CASSLVNRGGGYTF
TGTGCCAGCAGCTTAGTTAACAGGGGGGGCGGCTACACCTTC
>TRBJ1-2|-|-|TRBV6-2/TRBV6-3
CASSYSEGTIESGYTF
TGTGCCAGCAGTTACTCAGAAGGGACAATCGAATCTGGCTACACCTTC
>TRBJ2-7|TRBD2|-|TRBV7-8
CASSLTSGSSYEQYF
TGTGCCAGCAGCTTAACTAGCGGTAGCTCCTACGAGCAGTACTTC
>TRBJ2-3|-|-|TRBV19
CASSTAATDTQYF
TGTGCCAGTAGTACAGCAGCCACAGATACGCAGTATTTT
>TRBJ1-1|-|few|TRBV5-1
CASSLDRVNTEAFF
TGCGCCAGCAGCTTGGACAGGGTGAACACTGAAGCTTTCTTT
>TRBJ1-1|TRBD1|-|TRBV5-1
CASTLDRQGLNTEAFF
TGCGCCAGCACCCTAGACCGACAGGGGTTGAACACTGAAGCTTTCTTT
>TRBJ1-4|-|-|TRBV3-1/TRBV3-2
CASSATGSVKLFF
TGTGCCAGCAGCGCCACAGGGTCTGTAAAACTGTTTTTT
>TRBJ2-1|TRBD1|-|TRBV7-9
CASRPGQSYNEQFF
TGTGCCAGCAGACCGGGACAGTCCTACAATGAGCAGTTCTTC
>TRBJ2-7|-|-|TRBV5-8
CASSLGLSMGNEQYF
TGTGCCAGCAGCTTGGGACTTTCAATGGGGAACGAGCAGTACTTC
>TRBJ2-1|-|-|TRBV6-5
CASSSEPKQFF
TGTGCCAGCAGTTCGGAACCCAAGCAGTTCTTC
>TRBJ2-1|-|-|TRBV9
CASSPQVGGNEQFF
TGTGCCAGCAGCCCCCAGGTGGGGGGCAATGAGCAGTTCTTC
>TRBJ1-2|-|-|TRBV5-1
CASSPSQTDGYTF
TGCGCCAGCAGCCCTAGCCAGACAGATGGCTACACCTTC
>TRBJ1-6|-|-|TRBV2
CASSLQAISYNSPLHF
TGTGCCAGCAGTTTACAAGCCATTTCCTATAATTCACCCCTCCACTTT
>TRBJ2-2|-|-|TRBV27
CASSSLARFHTGELFF
TGTGCCAGCAGTTCCCTAGCTAGATTTCACACCGGGGAGCTGTTTTTT
>TRBJ1-2|-|-|TRBV28
CASSLPDRLLYGYTF
TGTGCCAGCAGTTTACCCGATAGACTTCTTTATGGCTACACCTTC
>TRBJ2-1|-|few|TRBV6-4
CASSDSSRGEYNEQFF
TGTGCCAGCAGTGACTCGAGCAGGGGCGAATACAATGAGCAGTTCTTC
>TRBJ1-1|TRBD1|-|TRBV2
CASSEDRGYTEAFF
TGTGCCAGCAGTGAAGACAGGGGCTACACTGAAGCTTTCTTT
>TRBJ2-7|-|-|TRBV18
CASSPDGEQYF
TGTGCCAGCTCACCAGATGGCGAGCAGTACTTC
>TRBJ1-4|-|-|TRBV7-9
CASSLRTTNEKLFF
TGTGCCAGCAGCTTGCGGACAACTAATGAAAAACTGTTTTTT
>TRBJ2-7|TRBD2|-|TRBV7-2
CASSLARTSGTSRF
TGTGCCAGCAGCTTAGCCAGGACTAGCGGGACCTCCCGTTTC
>TRBJ2-3|-|-|TRBV7-2
CASSRFGVSGTDTQYF
TGTGCCAGCTCTCGATTTGGGGTTAGTGGCACAGATACGCAGTATTTT
>TRBJ2-3|-|-|TRBV11-2
CASSLRGRGVDTQYF
TGTGCCAGCAGCTTAAGGGGCAGGGGCGTAGATACGCAGTATTTT
>TRBJ2-3|-|-|TRBV6-5
CASSYSAGSTDTQYF
TGTGCCAGCAGTTACTCAGCCGGCTCCACAGATACGCAGTATTTT